The present TCR beta chain was sequenced within a study of blood T cell repertoires in COVID-19. Overall study: Donors in the United States, Italy and Spain gave samples during acute or convalescent COVID-19.

Recruitment covered over 20 US areas and drew participants whose ages spanned roughly 18 to 100 years. The V end lost 4 bases, the J end lost 8 bases, and 11 bases lay between the germline ends. This CDR3 is built from 12 residues. Germline CDR1 and CDR2: MDHEN and SYDVKM. In the original analysis: From reference gene primer amplification, estimates of nucleated cell counts were derived. The method was immunoSEQ multiplex PCR; TCRdb's version includes in-frame clones alone and lacks a portion of them. Clone size and V and J calls were adopted from that table, with D and trimming inferred from the DNA. The table lists hundreds of thousands of clones, around 92% of them singletons.

The sequenced sample was PBMCs or T cells enriched from blood (not recorded which). The V and J genes are TRBV28 and TRBJ1-2; maybe TRBD1 (5 bases). The sequence was collected from a woman in her forties or fifties who had been exposed to COVID-19. CDR3 nucleotide sequence: TGTGCCAGCAGTTCTAGGGGTAACGGCTACACCTTC. The encoded protein is CASSSRGNGYTF.